The T cell receptor beta chain described here comes from a study of immune evolution from preneoplasia to lung adenocarcinoma. Background on the study: HLA loss of heterozygosity: about 7% AIS, about 15% MIA, approximately 31% ADC, none AAH. Findings of the study overall: Clonality was highest in normal lung, lower in later-stage lesions apparently.

A few counts support this clone. Its antigen is currently unknown. The CDR3 is made up of 16 amino acids. The junction had 2 bases not matched to a gene; V was cut back by 0 bases and J by 2 bases. Per germline, CDR1 SQVTM and CDR2 ANQGSEA. Clones were read by immunoSEQ multiplex PCR, and TCRdb kept only the in-frame ones, dropping some. This table holds 30,000 to 45,000 clones, around 74% found once. Patient tissue came from resections in Japan or China, 2014–2017. Specimen: FFPE invasive lung adenocarcinoma tissue. The sequence came from a person between 55 and 70 years old with lung adenocarcinoma. The chain carries TRBV29-1 and TRBJ2-7; 15 bases are a match to TRBD2. Written as DNA, the CDR3 is TGCAGCGTTGAAGATAGGACTAGCGGGAGGGCCTACGAGCAGTACTTC. This translates into CSVEDRTSGRAYEQYF.